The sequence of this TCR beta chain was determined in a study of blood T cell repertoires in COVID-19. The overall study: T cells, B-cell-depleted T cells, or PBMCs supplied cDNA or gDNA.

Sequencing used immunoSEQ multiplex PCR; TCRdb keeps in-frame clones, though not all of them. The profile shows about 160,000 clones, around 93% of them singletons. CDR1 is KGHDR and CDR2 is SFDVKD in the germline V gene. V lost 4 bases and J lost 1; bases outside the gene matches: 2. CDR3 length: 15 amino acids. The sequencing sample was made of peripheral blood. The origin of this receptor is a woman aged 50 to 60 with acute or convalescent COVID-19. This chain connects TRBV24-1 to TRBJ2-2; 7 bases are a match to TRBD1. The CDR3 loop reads CATSDGQVNTGELFF. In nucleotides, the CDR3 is TGTGCCACCAGTGACGGACAGGTGAACACCGGGGAGCTGTTTTTT.